This TCR beta chain is from a study of intratumoral heterogeneity in liver cancer. For the study at large: Most patients were male, with a median age of around 60 years.

Study conclusions and caveats: Tumor-infiltrating lymphocyte representation was acknowledged to be under-sampled.

The table came from immunoSEQ multiplex PCR; TCRdb's copy has only in-frame clones and leaves some out. The table records some 20,000 clones, about two thirds of them present only once. About this clone: Its specificity is unknown.

Early-stage hepatocellular carcinoma patients were treatment-naïve prior to resection. CDR3 length: 18 amino acids. Deletions cut 1 base from V and 0 bases from J, with 16 bases between. In germline, CDR1 is LGHDT, CDR2 YNNKEL (reference sequence). This sequence joins TRBV3-1 (or the pseudogene TRBV3-2) and TRBJ1-5; a possible D gene is TRBD1 (6 bases). The TCR sequence derives from a woman in her seventies with hepatocellular carcinoma. The starting material was tumor-adjacent normal tissue, obtained before any cancer treatment. CDR3 protein: CASSQGGQVLHSNQPQHF. DNA for the CDR3: TGTGCCAGCAGCCAAGGGGGGCAGGTCCTTCATAGCAATCAGCCCCAGCATTTT.